This T cell receptor (beta chain) was sequenced for a study of blood T cell repertoires in COVID-19. On the study more broadly: The United States, Italy and Spain were the sources of the acute and convalescent COVID-19 samples. From T cells, B-cell-depleted T cells, or PBMCs came the material, which was cDNA or gDNA.

CDR1 is SEHNR, CDR2 FQNEAQ, per germline (reference sequence). Trimming removed 1 base from V and 2 bases from J; junction bases left unmatched: 1. The CDR3 sequence is 14 residues long. The protocol was immunoSEQ multiplex PCR, while the TCRdb copy is restricted to in-frame clones and leaves out a portion. The sample has about 210,000 clones, approximately 90% seen once. What was sequenced was peripheral blood. The rearrangement joins TRBV7-9 to TRBJ2-7; 8 nucleotides line up with TRBD1. This clonotype originated in a man aged 65 to 79 with acute or convalescent COVID-19. The CDR3 nucleotides are TGTGCCAGCAGCTTAGAACAGGGGGCCTACGAGCAGTACTTC. Protein: CASSLEQGAYEQYF. Combining the CDR3 with reference TRBV7-9 and TRBJ2-7 gives the whole variable domain DTGVSQNPRHKITKRGQNVTFRCDPISEHNRLYWYRQTLGQGPEFLTYFQNEAQLEKSRLLSDRFSAERPKGSFSTLEIQRTEQGDSAMYLCASSLEQGAYEQYFGPGTRLTVT.